The 9 T cell receptor beta chains reported below all come from one sample, sequenced in a study of brain metastases from non-small cell lung cancer. Some clones are missing from TCRdb's copy, which holds only in-frame ones; the method was immunoSEQ multiplex PCR. The sample holds over a thousand clones, roughly 76% seen once. Sequenced sample: tumor-adjacent normal tissue. The receptors shown here come from a donor older than 35 with non-small cell lung cancer.

Regarding this clone: A much larger clonotype is one base distant, so this may be a read error. This sample also contains other DNA sequences that code for the same CDR3. The gene calls are TRBV6-2 or TRBV6-3 and TRBJ1-2, with a weak D call TRBD1 (6 bases). With 2 bases removed from V and 5 bases from J, the gap between germline ends came to 15 bases. This CDR3 comprises 15 residues. CDR1 is MNHEY, CDR2 SVGEGT, per germline. The CDR3 sequence: CASSYRSGQYYGYTF. CDR3 nucleotides: TGTGCCAGCAGTTACCGTTCGGGACAATATTATGGCTACACCTTC.

The chain employs TRBV2 and TRBJ1-2; 9 bases align to TRBD1. V shed 7 bases, J shed 7 bases, and the junction held 7 bases outside the gene matches. The germline V gene has CDR1 SNHLY and CDR2 FYNNEI. The CDR3 totals 13 residues. CDR3 bases: TGTGCCAGCACAGGGACAGGGATCGTTGGCTACACCTTC. Translating gives CASTGTGIVGYTF.

The rearrangement joins TRBV19 to TRBJ1-2; 9 bases match TRBD1. Germline V gene data show CDR1 as LNHDA and CDR2 as SQIVND (reference sequence). CDR3 size: 15 residues. V trimming: 3 bases; J trimming: 7 bases; junction bases outside the gene matches: 9. CDR3 sequence: CASSMTGTGIGGYTF. The DNA of the CDR3 is TGTGCCAGTAGTATGACCGGGACAGGGATAGGTGGCTACACCTTC.

The chain has TRBV7-6 and TRBJ1-1; D is perhaps TRBD1 (6 bases). V dropped 5 bases and J dropped 5 bases, with 18 bases sitting between them. Germline-derived CDR1 and CDR2 are SGHVS and FNYEAQ. The CDR3 length is 15 residues. CDR3 sequence reads: CASSKGQLGGTEAFF. The CDR3, as DNA: TGTGCCAGCAGCAAAGGACAGCTCGGGGGAACTGAAGCTTTCTTT.

The chain has TRBV10-3 and TRBJ2-7; TRBD1 is a possible D gene (6 bases). Looked up from germline, CDR1 is ENHRY and CDR2 is SYGVKD. The CDR3 length is 11 residues. V gave up 5 bases and J gave up 4 bases, with 6 bases separating them. CDR3 sequence: CAISTGYEQYF. The CDR3 DNA reads TGTGCCATCAGTACAGGGTACGAGCAGTACTTC.

The chain combines TRBV2 with TRBJ1-2; D is perhaps TRBD1 (6 bases). V lost 7 bases to trimming and J lost 2 bases, with 11 bases between them. This CDR3 contains 13 residues. Per germline, CDR1 SNHLY and CDR2 FYNNEI. The CDR3 region has the DNA TGTGCCAGCAACCCGGACAGCAACTATGGCTACACCTTC. It codes for CASNPDSNYGYTF.

This chain connects TRBV20-1 to TRBJ2-3; D is unclear. Germline V gene lookup returns CDR1 DFQATT and CDR2 SNEGSKA (reference sequence). V lost 3 bases and J 7 bases, leaving 5 bases between the germline ends. CDR3 size: 10 residues. CDR3 protein: CSASDHTQYF. CDR3 DNA sequence: TGCAGTGCTAGCGATCATACGCAGTATTTT.

The chain employs TRBV4-3 and TRBJ1-2; possible D gene TRBD1, 5 bases. Trimming left V 6 bases short and J 8 bases short, with 19 bases between. Germline V gene data show CDR1 as LGHNA and CDR2 as YSLEER. The CDR3 has 14 amino acids. The CDR3 sequence is CASSPERQSLGYTF. Here the CDR3 DNA reads TGCGCCAGCAGTCCCGAGAGACAGTCCTTGGGCTACACCTTC.

The chain recombines TRBV2 with TRBJ2-7; D gene uncertain. V lost 0 bases, J lost 2 bases, and 14 bases lay in between. The CDR3 extends over 16 amino acids. Germline values: CDR1 SNHLY, CDR2 FYNNEI. As DNA, the CDR3 is TGTGCCAGCAGTGAAGCTATTACGACACGAACCTACGAGCAGTACTTC. Translation: CASSEAITTRTYEQYF.